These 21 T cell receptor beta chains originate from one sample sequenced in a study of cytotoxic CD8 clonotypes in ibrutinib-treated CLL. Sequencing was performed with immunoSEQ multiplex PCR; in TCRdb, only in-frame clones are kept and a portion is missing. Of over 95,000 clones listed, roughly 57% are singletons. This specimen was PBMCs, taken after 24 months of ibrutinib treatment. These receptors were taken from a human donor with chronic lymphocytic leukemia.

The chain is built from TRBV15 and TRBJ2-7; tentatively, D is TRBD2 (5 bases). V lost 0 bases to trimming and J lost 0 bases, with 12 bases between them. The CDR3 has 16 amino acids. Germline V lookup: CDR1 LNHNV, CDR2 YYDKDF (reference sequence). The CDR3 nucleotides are TGTGCCACCAGCAGAGATTCACAACGGGGCTCCTACGAGCAGTACTTC. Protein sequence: CATSRDSQRGSYEQYF.

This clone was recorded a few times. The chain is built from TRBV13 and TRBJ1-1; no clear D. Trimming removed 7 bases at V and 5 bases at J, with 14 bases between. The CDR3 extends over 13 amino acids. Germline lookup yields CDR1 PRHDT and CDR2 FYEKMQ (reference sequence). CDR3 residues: CASTRRGGTEAFF. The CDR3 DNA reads TGTGCCAGCACCAGACGGGGTGGTACTGAAGCTTTCTTT.

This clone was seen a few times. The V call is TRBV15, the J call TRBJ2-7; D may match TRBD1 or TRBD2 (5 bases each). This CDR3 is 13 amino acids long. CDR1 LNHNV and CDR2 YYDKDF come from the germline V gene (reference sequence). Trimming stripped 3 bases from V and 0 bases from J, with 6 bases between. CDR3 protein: CATSRGTSYEQYF. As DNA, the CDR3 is TGTGCCACCAGCAGGGGGACCTCCTACGAGCAGTACTTC.

The CDR3 spells CASSLRGLGEQYF. In nucleotides, the CDR3 is TGTGCCAGCAGCTTACGGGGTTTGGGTGAGCAGTACTTC. The V and J genes are TRBV5-8 and TRBJ2-7; a weak D match, TRBD2 (5 bases). Germline CDR1 SGHTS, CDR2 YDEGEE. Trimming took 2 bases from V and 7 from J, leaving 13 bases between them. The CDR3 contains 13 residues.

This CDR3 reads CASSLLQNSNQPQHF. Written as DNA, the CDR3 is TGTGCCAGCAGCTTACTACAGAATAGCAATCAGCCCCAGCATTTT. V is TRBV7-2 and J is TRBJ1-5; D remains unclear. This CDR3 comprises 15 residues. Germline CDR1 is SGHTA and CDR2 is FQGNSA. V was clipped by 2 bases and J by 0 bases, with 8 bases between them. Full variable domain (missing parts from reference TRBV7-2 and TRBJ1-5): GAGVSQSPSNKVTEKGKDVELRCDPISGHTALYWYRQSLGQGLEFLIYFQGNSAPDKSGLPSDRFSAERTGGSVSTLTIQRTQQEDSAVYLCASSLLQNSNQPQHFGDGTRLSIL.

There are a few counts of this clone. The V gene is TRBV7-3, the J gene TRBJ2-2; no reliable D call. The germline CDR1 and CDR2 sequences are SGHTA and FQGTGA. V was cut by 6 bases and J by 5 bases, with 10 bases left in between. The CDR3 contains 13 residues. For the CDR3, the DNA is TGTGCCAGCAGAAATGGTGTGACCGGGGAGCTGTTTTTT. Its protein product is CASRNGVTGELFF.

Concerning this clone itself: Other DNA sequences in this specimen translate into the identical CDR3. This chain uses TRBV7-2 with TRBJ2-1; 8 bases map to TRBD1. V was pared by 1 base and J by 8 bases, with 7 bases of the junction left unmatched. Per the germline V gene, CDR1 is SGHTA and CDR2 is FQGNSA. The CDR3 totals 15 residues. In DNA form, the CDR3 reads TGTGCCAGCAGCTTAGGGCAGGGGGCATTGGATGAGCAGTTCTTC. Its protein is CASSLGQGALDEQFF.

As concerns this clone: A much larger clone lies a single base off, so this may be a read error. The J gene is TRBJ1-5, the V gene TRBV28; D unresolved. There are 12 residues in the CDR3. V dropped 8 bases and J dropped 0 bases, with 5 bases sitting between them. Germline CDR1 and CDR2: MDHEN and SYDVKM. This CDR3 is CASQLSNQPQHF. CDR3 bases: TGTGCCAGCCAACTTAGCAATCAGCCCCAGCATTTT.

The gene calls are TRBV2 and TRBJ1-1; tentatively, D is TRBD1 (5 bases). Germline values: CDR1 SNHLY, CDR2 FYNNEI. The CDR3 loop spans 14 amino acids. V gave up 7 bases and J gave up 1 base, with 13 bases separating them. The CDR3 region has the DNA TGTGCCAGCAATTGGGGCCCTCCGAACACTGAAGCTTTCTTT. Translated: CASNWGPPNTEAFF.

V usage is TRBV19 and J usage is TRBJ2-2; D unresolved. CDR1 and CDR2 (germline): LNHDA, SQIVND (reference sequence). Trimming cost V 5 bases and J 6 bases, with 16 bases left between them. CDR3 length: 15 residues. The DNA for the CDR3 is TGTGCCAGTAGTTGGTTAGCTCCCATGTCCGGGGAGCTGTTTTTT. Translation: CASSWLAPMSGELFF.

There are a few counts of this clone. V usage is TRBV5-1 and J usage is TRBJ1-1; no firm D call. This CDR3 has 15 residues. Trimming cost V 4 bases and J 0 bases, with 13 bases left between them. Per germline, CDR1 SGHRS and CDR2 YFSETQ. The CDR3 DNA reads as TGCGCCAGCAGCGTTGGACGCTGGATGAACACTGAAGCTTTCTTT. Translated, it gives CASSVGRWMNTEAFF.

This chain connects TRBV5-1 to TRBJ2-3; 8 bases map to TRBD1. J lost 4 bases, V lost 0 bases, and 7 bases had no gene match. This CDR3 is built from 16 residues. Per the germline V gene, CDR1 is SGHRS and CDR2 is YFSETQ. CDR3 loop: CASSLEGRGRSDTQYF. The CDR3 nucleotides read TGCGCCAGCAGCTTGGAGGGCAGGGGGCGTTCAGATACGCAGTATTTT. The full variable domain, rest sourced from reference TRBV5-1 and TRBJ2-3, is KAGVTQTPRYLIKTRGQQVTLSCSPISGHRSVSWYQQTPGQGLQFLFEYFSETQRNKGNFPGRFSGRQFSNSRSEMNVSTLELGDSALYLCASSLEGRGRSDTQYFGPGTRLTVL.

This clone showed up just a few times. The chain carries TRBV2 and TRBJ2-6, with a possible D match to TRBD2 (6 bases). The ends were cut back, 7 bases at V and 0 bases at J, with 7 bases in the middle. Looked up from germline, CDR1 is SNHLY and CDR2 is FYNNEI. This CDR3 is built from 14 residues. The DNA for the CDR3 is TGTGCCAGCACGGGGGACTCTGGGGCCAACGTCCTGACTTTC. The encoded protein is CASTGDSGANVLTF. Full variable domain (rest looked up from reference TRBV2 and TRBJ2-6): EPEVTQTPSHQVTQMGQEVILRCVPISNHLYFYWYRQILGQKVEFLVSFYNNEISEKSEIFDDQFSVERPDGSNFTLKIRSTKLEDSAMYFCASTGDSGANVLTFGAGSRLTVL.

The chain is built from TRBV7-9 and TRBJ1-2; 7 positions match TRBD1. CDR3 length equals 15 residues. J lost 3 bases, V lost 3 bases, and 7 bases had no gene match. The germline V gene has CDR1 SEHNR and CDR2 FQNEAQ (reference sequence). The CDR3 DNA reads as TGTGCCAGCAGCTTTACAGGGGATAGGGACTATGGCTACACCTTC. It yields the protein CASSFTGDRDYGYTF. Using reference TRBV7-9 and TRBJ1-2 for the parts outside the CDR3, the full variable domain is DTGVSQNPRHKITKRGQNVTFRCDPISEHNRLYWYRQTLGQGPEFLTYFQNEAQLEKSRLLSDRFSAERPKGSFSTLEIQRTEQGDSAMYLCASSFTGDRDYGYTFGSGTRLTVV.

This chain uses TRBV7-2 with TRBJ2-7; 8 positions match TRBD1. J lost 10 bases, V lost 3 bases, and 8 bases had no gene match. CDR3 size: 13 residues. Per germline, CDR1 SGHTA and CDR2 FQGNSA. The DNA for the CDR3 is TGTGCCAGCAGCTTCGAGGGACAGGACCGTCAGTACTTC. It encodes CASSFEGQDRQYF.

The CDR3 protein is CASSSRDRGNTEAFF. The CDR3 bases are TGTGCCAGCAGCTCTCGGGACAGGGGCAACACTGAAGCTTTCTTT. V gene TRBV9 combines with J gene TRBJ1-1; 10 bases align to TRBD1. V was clipped by 4 bases and J by 2 bases; unmatched bases: 5. This CDR3 has 15 residues. CDR1 and CDR2 from the germline V gene are SGDLS and YYNGEE.

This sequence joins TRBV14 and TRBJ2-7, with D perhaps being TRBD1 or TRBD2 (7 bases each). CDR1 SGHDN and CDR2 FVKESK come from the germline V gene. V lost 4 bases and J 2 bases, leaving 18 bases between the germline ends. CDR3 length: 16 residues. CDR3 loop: CASSRKAGQQTYEQYF. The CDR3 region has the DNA TGTGCCAGCAGCCGGAAAGCGGGACAGCAAACCTACGAGCAGTACTTC.

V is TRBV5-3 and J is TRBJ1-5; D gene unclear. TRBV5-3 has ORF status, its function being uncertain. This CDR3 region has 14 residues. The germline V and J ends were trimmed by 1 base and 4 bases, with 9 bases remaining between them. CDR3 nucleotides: TGTGCCAGAAGCTTGTGTTTGGGGAATCAGCCCCAGCATTTT. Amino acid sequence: CARSLCLGNQPQHF.

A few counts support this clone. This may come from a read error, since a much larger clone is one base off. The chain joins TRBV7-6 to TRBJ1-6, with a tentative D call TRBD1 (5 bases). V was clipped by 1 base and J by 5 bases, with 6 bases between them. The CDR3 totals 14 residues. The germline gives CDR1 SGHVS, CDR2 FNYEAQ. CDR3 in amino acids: CASSLEGDNSPLHF. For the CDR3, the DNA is TGTGCCAGCAGCTTAGAAGGGGATAATTCACCCCTCCACTTT.

CDR3: CAWKAGGPSGNTIYF. CDR3 coding DNA: TGTGCCTGGAAGGCGGGAGGCCCCTCTGGAAACACCATATATTTT. The chain joins TRBV30 to TRBJ1-3; D gene unclear. The CDR3 has 15 amino acids. V lost 4 bases and J lost 0, with 13 bases in between. CDR1 is GTSNPN and CDR2 is SVGIG in the germline V gene (reference sequence).

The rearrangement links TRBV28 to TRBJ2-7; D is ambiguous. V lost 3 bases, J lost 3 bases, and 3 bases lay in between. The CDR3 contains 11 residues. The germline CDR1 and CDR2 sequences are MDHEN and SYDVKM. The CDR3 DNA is TGTGCCAGCAGTTTCGTCTACGAGCAGTACTTC. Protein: CASSFVYEQYF.